One sample yielded the 32 T cell receptor beta chains listed below, sequenced in a study of shared clonotypes between healthy human individuals. Libraries were prepared by immunoSEQ multiplex PCR; TCRdb keeps only in-frame clonotypes and omits some of them. The sample carries under 1,100,000 clones, approximately 70% recorded once. Sample: memory CD4+ T cells sorted from blood. Subset denoted: CD45RA-negative fraction. The receptors were sampled from a man aged 18 to 30 in good health.

As concerns this clone: The same CDR3 also results from other DNA sequences found in this sample. V is TRBV10-3 and J is TRBJ1-4; D might be TRBD1 (5 bases). This CDR3 contains 14 residues. Per germline, CDR1 ENHRY and CDR2 SYGVKD. Deletions cut 6 bases from V and 4 bases from J, with 12 bases between. In DNA, the CDR3 is TGTGCCATCAGCGCAGGAGGGGATAATGAAAAACTGTTTTTT. Translation gives CAISAGGDNEKLFF.

This clone was counted a few times. This chain links TRBV5-1 with TRBJ1-1; D gene ambiguous. The ends were cut back, 0 bases at V and 1 base at J, with 13 bases in the middle. Germline V gene data show CDR1 as SGHRS and CDR2 as YFSETQ. This CDR3 region has 16 residues. The CDR3 region has the DNA TGCGCCAGCAGCTTGGGGGAGGGCCCATCGAACACTGAAGCTTTCTTT. Translation gives CASSLGEGPSNTEAFF.

The CDR3, as DNA: TGTGCCAGCAGCAGGACTAGCGGGGGCCCGGACAATGAGCAGTTCTTC. Translated: CASSRTSGGPDNEQFF. The V and J genes are TRBV5-4 and TRBJ2-1; TRBD2 aligns across 13 bases. Trimming removed 4 bases from V and 5 bases from J; junction bases left unmatched: 6. Per the germline V gene, CDR1 is SGHNT and CDR2 is YYREEE (reference sequence). The length of the CDR3 is 16 residues.

This clone was seen a few times. The CDR3 nucleotides are TGTGCCACCAGCAGAGATCTCGATTCCGAGGCACCAGATACGCAGTATTTT. Its translation is CATSRDLDSEAPDTQYF. The chain links TRBV15 to TRBJ2-3; D gene ambiguous. The CDR3 contains 17 residues. Germline CDR1 and CDR2: LNHNV and YYDKDF (reference sequence). Deletions cut 0 bases from V and 4 bases from J, with 17 bases between.

The chain carries TRBV10-3 and TRBJ2-1; tentatively, D is TRBD2 (6 bases). CDR1 and CDR2 from the germline V gene are ENHRY and SYGVKD. Deletions cut 5 bases from V and 0 bases from J, with 8 bases between. The CDR3 totals 14 residues. CDR3 coding DNA: TGTGCCATCAGTCAGACTAGCTCCTACAATGAGCAGTTCTTC. This translates into CAISQTSSYNEQFF.

The rearrangement joins TRBV6-6 to TRBJ2-7, with TRBD2 matching over 7 bases. The CDR3 runs to 15 residues. V was clipped by 4 bases and J by 1 base; unmatched bases: 7. The germline V gene encodes CDR1 MNHNY and CDR2 SVGAGI (reference sequence). The CDR3 DNA is TGTGCCAGCAGTTCGGTGGGAGGGAAGTCCTACGAGCAGTACTTC. It encodes CASSSVGGKSYEQYF.

This chain connects TRBV7-8 to TRBJ1-2, with D maybe TRBD1 (6 bases). V lost 7 bases, J lost 4 bases, and 19 bases lay in between. Germline V gives CDR1 SGHVS, CDR2 FQNEAQ. The CDR3 covers 15 residues. CDR3: CASTLGGRGGYGYTF. CDR3 DNA sequence: TGTGCCAGCACCCTGGGAGGCAGGGGAGGCTATGGCTACACCTTC. Supplemented by reference TRBV7-8 and TRBJ1-2, the full variable domain reads GAGVSQSPRYKVAKRGQDVALRCDPISGHVSLFWYQQALGQGPEFLTYFQNEAQLDKSGLPSDRFFAERPEGSVSTLKIQRTQQEDSAVYLCASTLGGRGGYGYTFGSGTRLTVV.

The chain recombines TRBV7-8 with TRBJ1-3; D is possibly TRBD1 (5 bases). CDR1 SGHVS and CDR2 FQNEAQ come from the germline V gene. V lost 6 bases and J 3 bases, leaving 9 bases between the germline ends. The CDR3 has 13 amino acids. Written as DNA, the CDR3 is TGTGCCAGCAGAGGGACGAATGGAAACACCATATATTTT. Translating it yields CASRGTNGNTIYF.

The V and J genes are TRBV6-5 and TRBJ2-7; the D is unclear. Germline loops: CDR1 MNHEY, CDR2 SVGAGI. The CDR3 totals 15 residues. With 0 bases removed from V and 2 bases from J, the gap between germline ends came to 11 bases. The CDR3 is CASSYSRDVTYEQYF. CDR3 bases: TGTGCCAGCAGTTACTCTCGTGACGTAACCTACGAGCAGTACTTC.

The chain recombines TRBV19 with TRBJ1-1; D gene uncertain. The V end was cut by 5 bases, the J end by 1 base, with 8 bases between. This CDR3 has 13 amino acids. Germline CDR1 reads LNHDA; CDR2 reads SQIVND (reference sequence). In nucleotides, the CDR3 is TGTGCCAGTAGTCTCCAACAGAACACTGAAGCTTTCTTT. This gives the protein CASSLQQNTEAFF.

J is TRBJ1-5 and V is TRBV9; D is uncertain. Germline CDR1 is SGDLS and CDR2 is YYNGEE. V was cut by 8 bases and J by 0 bases, with 12 bases left in between. This CDR3 contains 14 residues. CDR3 loop: CARDITYSNQPQHF. CDR3 sequence (DNA): TGTGCCAGGGATATTACCTATAGCAATCAGCCCCAGCATTTT.

The J gene is TRBJ1-2, the V gene TRBV29-1; D is ambiguous. In germline, CDR1 is SQVTM, CDR2 ANQGSEA. This CDR3 has 13 amino acids. The V end lost 4 bases, the J end lost 2 bases, and 11 bases lay between the germline ends. The CDR3 is CSVAAISNYGYTF. The CDR3 DNA follows: TGCAGCGTTGCCGCGATATCGAACTATGGCTACACCTTC.

V gene TRBV7-3 combines with J gene TRBJ2-3, with 7 bases identical to TRBD1. The ends lost 5 bases at V and 4 bases at J; junction bases unmatched: 18. The CDR3 is 18 residues long. From germline, CDR1 is SGHTA and CDR2 FQGTGA. CDR3 in amino acids: CASSPPTRGTAVADTQYF. The CDR3 nucleotides read TGTGCCAGCAGCCCCCCGACGCGAGGGACAGCGGTCGCAGATACGCAGTATTTT.

The chain has TRBV9 and TRBJ2-1, with 16 bases identical to TRBD2. Germline V CDR1 and CDR2: SGDLS, YYNGEE. The CDR3 is 19 residues long. Unmatched junction bases numbered 7, after V lost 3 bases and J lost 1 base. The CDR3, as DNA: TGTGCCAGCAGCGCCCCTGGGACTAGCGGGAGGGAGTCCTACAATGAGCAGTTCTTC. Its translation is CASSAPGTSGRESYNEQFF.

J is TRBJ1-5 and V is TRBV2; D remains ambiguous. This CDR3 is built from 15 residues. The ends were cut back, 1 base at V and 2 bases at J, with 9 bases in the middle. Germline CDR1 and CDR2: SNHLY and FYNNEI. CDR3 nucleotides: TGTGCCAGCAGTGAAGATGGCCTAGGCAATCAGCCCCAGCATTTT. This sequence encodes CASSEDGLGNQPQHF.

This clone has only one observation. This chain links TRBV7-2 with TRBJ1-1; 7 bases line up with TRBD1. With V trimmed by 5 bases and J by 1 base, 7 bases remained unmatched. Looked up from germline, CDR1 is SGHTA and CDR2 is FQGNSA. The CDR3 is 15 amino acids. CDR3 amino acids: CASSPPTGPNTEAFF. The CDR3 nucleotides are TGTGCCAGCAGCCCACCGACAGGGCCGAACACTGAAGCTTTCTTT.

V and J are TRBV7-3 and TRBJ2-1; D tentatively fits TRBD1 or TRBD2 (5 bases each). Germline values: CDR1 SGHTA, CDR2 FQGTGA. The V gene lost 3 bases and the J gene lost 6 bases, with 9 bases spanning the gap. The length of the CDR3 is 13 residues. The CDR3 spells CASSLSGANEQFF. The CDR3, as DNA: TGTGCCAGCAGCTTGTCCGGGGCCAATGAGCAGTTCTTC.

This chain links TRBV6-1 with TRBJ2-7; D is possibly TRBD1 (5 bases). CDR1 and CDR2 from the germline V gene are MNHNS and SASEGT. CDR3 size: 14 residues. The germline V and J ends were trimmed by 2 bases and 7 bases, with 15 bases remaining between them. This CDR3 is CASSEYQGRSEQYF. CDR3 DNA sequence: TGTGCCAGCAGTGAATACCAGGGAAGGAGTGAGCAGTACTTC.

The chain couples TRBV6-1 to TRBJ2-5; 12 positions match TRBD2. The germline CDR1 and CDR2 sequences are MNHNS and SASEGT. The V gene end was trimmed by 6 bases and the J gene end by 4 bases; junction bases not matched to a gene: 6. The CDR3 has 15 residues. The CDR3 reads CASSFMTSGGETQYF. Here the CDR3 DNA reads TGTGCCAGCAGCTTCATGACTAGCGGGGGAGAGACCCAGTACTTC.

The chain is built from TRBV10-2 and TRBJ2-5, with a weak D call TRBD2 (6 bases). Germline V gene sequence: CDR1 WSHSY, CDR2 SAAADI. V was shortened by 7 bases and J by 2 bases, with 14 bases between the two germline ends. The CDR3 has 14 residues. The CDR3 protein is CASKGRDLQETQYF. The CDR3 DNA follows: TGCGCCAGCAAGGGCCGGGACTTACAAGAGACCCAGTACTTC.

DNA for the CDR3: TGTGCCAGCAGTTTATGGGGCCGGGGGGACCCCTACGAGCAGTACTTC. Translated: CASSLWGRGDPYEQYF. V is TRBV28 and J is TRBJ2-7; TRBD2 matches 7 bases. J was trimmed by 2 bases and V by 0 bases; bases with no gene match: 7. Germline loops: CDR1 MDHEN, CDR2 SYDVKM. The CDR3 runs 16 residues.

This clone has only a few counts. V gene TRBV10-3 combines with J gene TRBJ1-5; D gene unclear. CDR3 length: 14 amino acids. Trimming left V 8 bases short and J 1 base short, with 12 bases between. CDR1 and CDR2 from the germline V gene are ENHRY and SYGVKD. CDR3 nucleotide sequence: TGTGCCATCTCGGGAGGAAACAGCAATCAGCCCCAGCATTTT. It specifies CAISGGNSNQPQHF.

This rearrangement joins TRBV7-9 to TRBJ2-7; either TRBD1 or TRBD2 may fit D (5 bases each). Per the germline V gene, CDR1 is SEHNR and CDR2 is FQNEAQ (reference sequence). The V end lost 5 bases, the J end lost 5 bases, and 16 bases lay between the germline ends. The CDR3 is 14 residues long. The CDR3 sequence: CASSPEGQTDEQYF. The CDR3 DNA sequence: TGTGCCAGCAGCCCAGAGGGGCAGACCGACGAGCAGTACTTC.

This chain joins TRBV5-4 and TRBJ1-5; TRBD1 agrees at 8 bases. CDR1 is SGHNT, CDR2 YYREEE, per germline (reference sequence). V trimming: 4 bases; J trimming: 7 bases; junction bases outside the gene matches: 4. CDR3 length equals 13 residues. CDR3 residues: CASSADRAQPQHF. In DNA, the CDR3 is TGTGCCAGCAGCGCGGACAGGGCACAGCCCCAGCATTTT.

This clone turned up a few times. The chain links TRBV19 to TRBJ1-5; the match to TRBD1 covers 8 bases. V shed 7 bases, J shed 6 bases, and the junction held 5 bases outside the gene matches. The CDR3 extends over 13 amino acids. CDR1 is LNHDA and CDR2 is SQIVND in the germline V gene (reference sequence). The CDR3 DNA sequence: TGTGCCAGTACCTCAGGGGGCATTCAGCCCCAGCATTTT. As protein: CASTSGGIQPQHF.

This clone has a single count. A single base is all that separates this from a far larger clone, so a read error is likely. The chain joins TRBV7-2 to TRBJ1-1; no clear D. CDR3 length: 13 residues. The germline gives CDR1 SGHTA, CDR2 FQGNSA. Trimming cost V 1 base and J 0 bases, with 3 bases left between them. This CDR3 reads CASSLDLNTEAFF. In nucleotides, the CDR3 is TGTGCCAGCAGCTTAGACCTGAACACTGAAGCTTTCTTT.

Note on this clone: This sample also contains other DNA sequences that code for the same CDR3. This sequence joins TRBV19 and TRBJ2-2; D ambiguous. CDR1 LNHDA and CDR2 SQIVND come from the germline V gene (reference sequence). The CDR3 is 13 amino acids. V lost 7 bases and J 1 base, leaving 7 bases between the germline ends. DNA of the CDR3: TGTGCCAGTATCCGCCTGAACACCGGGGAGCTGTTTTTT. Its protein is CASIRLNTGELFF.

The gene calls are TRBV4-1 and TRBJ2-1, with 8 bases fitting TRBD2. CDR3 length equals 17 residues. Germline assignment: CDR1 MGHRA and CDR2 YSYEKL. The ends lost 4 bases at V and 0 bases at J; junction bases unmatched: 8. The CDR3 reads CASSPHSGGPSYNEQFF. CDR3 in DNA: TGCGCCAGCAGCCCACACAGCGGGGGCCCCTCCTACAATGAGCAGTTCTTC.

The chain uses TRBV2 and TRBJ1-5; a weak D match, TRBD1 (6 bases). Germline CDR1 SNHLY, CDR2 FYNNEI. The V and J ends lost 5 bases and 2 bases respectively, with 10 bases between them. The CDR3 runs 14 residues. The CDR3, as DNA: TGTGCCAGCAGTCAGGGGACTGGCAATCAGCCCCAGCATTTT. It encodes CASSQGTGNQPQHF.

This chain's CDR3 is CASSARPDRATEAFF. CDR3 DNA: TGTGCCAGCAGTGCGCGTCCAGACAGGGCCACTGAAGCTTTCTTT. The J gene is TRBJ1-1, the V gene TRBV6-1, with 7 bases matching TRBD1. CDR3 length: 15 residues. Germline trimming cut 4 bases from V and 4 bases from J; bases unmatched to any gene: 9. Per the germline V gene, CDR1 is MNHNS and CDR2 is SASEGT.

The chain couples TRBV5-4 to TRBJ1-2, with D hard to call. The germline CDR1 and CDR2 sequences are SGHNT and YYREEE (reference sequence). The CDR3 runs 16 residues. Trimming pared 5 bases from V and 0 bases from J, leaving 17 bases between. The DNA of the CDR3 is TGTGCCAGCAGACCGGACCCCTTCCGCGCTAACTATGGCTACACCTTC. Translation: CASRPDPFRANYGYTF.

This clone was found many times. This chain joins TRBV19 and TRBJ2-2; 7 bases align to TRBD1. The CDR3 has 15 residues. Germline V CDR1 and CDR2: LNHDA, SQIVND (reference sequence). Unmatched junction bases numbered 10, after V lost 7 bases and J lost 5 bases. The CDR3 DNA reads TGTGCCAGTATAACAGGGGCGGCGGGTACCGGGGAGCTGTTTTTT. This codes for CASITGAAGTGELFF.